This T cell receptor beta chain was captured in a study of CD8+CD57+ T cells in acquired aplastic anemia. Study results and limitations: Under 35 was the count of CD8+ CDR3 sequences that patients shared with controls. Levels of CD8+ Simpson's diversity were not significantly distinct in patients versus controls.

Germline CDR1 is SNHLY and CDR2 is FYNNEI. V was cut by 4 bases and J by 8 bases, with 5 bases left in between. The CDR3 consists of 11 residues. The sequenced patients had an expansion of CD8+CD57+ cells seen by flow cytometry. The enrolled patients all had severe acquired aplastic anemia. Prior therapy had not been administered to any patient at the time of blood sampling. Turning to this clonotype: Its antigen is not identified.

Genomic DNA, the template, was used for profiling of the TCR beta VDJ and CDR3. TCRdb analysed the reads with MiXCR anew, one entry per CDR3 protein. The sample has some 98,000 distinct CDR3 sequences; 55% to 70% are singletons. This chain uses TRBV2 with TRBJ1-4; D gene unclear. Specimen: sorted CD4+, CD8+, or CD8+CD57+ T cells (not recorded which) from PBMCs. This TCR came from a human donor with aplastic anemia. The CDR3: CASSVGEKLFF. CDR3 bases: TGTGCCAGCAGTGTGGGCGAAAAACTGTTTTTT.